This T cell receptor beta chain was documented in a study of PD-1 blockade in classical Hodgkin lymphoma. Across the study: Patients were dosed intravenously with nivolumab at 3 mg/kg every 2 weeks. Regarding the study as a whole: For complete responders, baseline diversity was comparable to that of newly diagnosed patients. At C4D1, TCR diversity had climbed significantly for CD4+ cells, though not for CD8+ cells.

Every patient experienced relapse after autologous stem cell transplantation, and brentuximab vedotin exposure varied. Repertoires were generated with immunoSEQ multiplex PCR, while TCRdb's copy carries only in-frame clones and drops some. The table records some 62,000 clones, about nine tenths of them present only once. The CDR3 loop spans 14 amino acids. V lost 2 bases to trimming and J lost 6 bases, with 14 bases between them. The germline V gene has CDR1 LNHDA and CDR2 SQIVND (reference sequence). With regard to this clone: Antigen: not known.

The sequence came from a human donor with classical Hodgkin lymphoma. The sequences come from peripheral blood mononuclear cells (PBMCs), collected at baseline. V is TRBV19 and J is TRBJ2-7; a weak D match, TRBD1 (5 bases). CDR3 loop: CASSIYGAELEQYF. The DNA for the CDR3 is TGTGCCAGTAGTATATATGGGGCGGAGCTCGAGCAGTACTTC. Supplemented by reference TRBV19 and TRBJ2-7, the full variable domain reads DGGITQSPKYLFRKEGQNVTLSCEQNLNHDAMYWYRQDPGQGLRLIYYSQIVNDFQKGDIAEGYSVSREKKESFPLTVTSAQKNPTAFYLCASSIYGAELEQYFGPGTRLTVT.